This note documents a single T cell receptor (beta chain) sequence. Per the study methods: Nucleated cell counts were estimated from reference gene primer amplification. The table came from immunoSEQ multiplex PCR; TCRdb's copy has only in-frame clones and leaves some out. That table gives V, J and clone size, and the DNA gave D and trimming. Here the sample spans approximately 450,000 clones, about 90% being singletons. The CDR3 totals 15 residues. V lost 0 bases and J lost 4; bases outside the gene matches: 3. Looked up from germline, CDR1 is SGDLS and CDR2 is YYNGEE. These data are taken from a study of blood T cell repertoires in COVID-19. Study overall: Sources were T cells, B-cell-depleted T cells, or PBMCs; the material itself was cDNA or gDNA.

The age range of participants was about 18 to 100 years, with residence in under 30 US areas. The V gene is TRBV9, the J gene TRBJ2-1; 8 bases match TRBD2. Sequenced: PBMCs or T cells enriched from blood (not recorded which). This TCR was sampled from a woman younger than 35 with acute COVID-19. The CDR3 sequence: CASSVVSGGYNEQFF. The CDR3 nucleotides read TGTGCCAGCAGCGTAGTGTCGGGAGGGTACAATGAGCAGTTCTTC.